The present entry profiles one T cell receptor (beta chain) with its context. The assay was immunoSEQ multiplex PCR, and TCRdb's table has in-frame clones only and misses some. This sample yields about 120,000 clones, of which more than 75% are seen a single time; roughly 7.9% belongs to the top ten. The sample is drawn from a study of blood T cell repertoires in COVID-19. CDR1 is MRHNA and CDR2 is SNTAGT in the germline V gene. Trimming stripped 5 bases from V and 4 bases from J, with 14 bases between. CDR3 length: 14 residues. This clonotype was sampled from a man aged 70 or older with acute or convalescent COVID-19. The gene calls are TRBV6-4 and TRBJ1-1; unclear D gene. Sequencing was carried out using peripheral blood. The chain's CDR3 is CASSRARDSTEAFF. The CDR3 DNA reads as TGTGCCAGCAGTCGCGCACGGGATTCCACTGAAGCTTTCTTT.